This T cell receptor (beta chain) was identified in a study of blood T cell repertoires in COVID-19. Looking at the study overall: The samples span acute and convalescent COVID-19 from the United States, Italy and Spain. Nucleic acid was either cDNA or gDNA, and it came from T cells, B-cell-depleted T cells, or PBMCs.

Per the original methods: Reference gene primer amplification yielded estimated nucleated cell counts. Clones were read by immunoSEQ multiplex PCR, and TCRdb kept only the in-frame ones, dropping some. The V and J calls and clone size are taken from that table; D and trimming were inferred from the DNA. The sample carries about 210,000 clones, about 92% recorded once. V was clipped by 3 bases and J by 12 bases, with 12 bases between them. CDR3 length equals 12 residues. CDR1 LGHDT and CDR2 YNNKEL come from the germline V gene (reference sequence). This TCR was recovered from a man aged 25 to 45 with acute or convalescent COVID-19. This sequence joins TRBV3-1 (or the pseudogene TRBV3-2) and TRBJ2-1; tentatively, D is TRBD2 (6 bases). Material for sequencing was peripheral blood. The CDR3 DNA reads TGTGCCAGCAGCCAGGGACTTTCGTCGCAGTTCTTC. The encoded protein is CASSQGLSSQFF.